Included here is one T cell receptor (beta chain) sequence, with context. The data belong to a study of cytomegalovirus exposure and HLA in healthy donors. Vbeta (60) and Jbeta (13) primers were used in the PCR. The repertoire was sequenced with immunoSEQ multiplex PCR; TCRdb's copy has only in-frame clones and lacks some. Of around 99,000 clones in the sample, around four fifths are singletons; the top ten hold around 7.8%. The V gene's germline CDR1 is LNHDA and CDR2 SQIVND (reference sequence). V was trimmed by 3 bases and J by 5 bases, leaving 11 bases between them. The CDR3 totals 13 residues. The sequence was collected from a man aged 50 or older in good health and CMV-seropositive. The sequenced material came from PBMCs. This chain uses TRBV19 with TRBJ2-7; D ambiguous. The CDR3 spells CASSMSPVHEQYF. The CDR3 coding sequence is TGTGCCAGTAGTATGTCTCCGGTCCACGAGCAGTACTTC.